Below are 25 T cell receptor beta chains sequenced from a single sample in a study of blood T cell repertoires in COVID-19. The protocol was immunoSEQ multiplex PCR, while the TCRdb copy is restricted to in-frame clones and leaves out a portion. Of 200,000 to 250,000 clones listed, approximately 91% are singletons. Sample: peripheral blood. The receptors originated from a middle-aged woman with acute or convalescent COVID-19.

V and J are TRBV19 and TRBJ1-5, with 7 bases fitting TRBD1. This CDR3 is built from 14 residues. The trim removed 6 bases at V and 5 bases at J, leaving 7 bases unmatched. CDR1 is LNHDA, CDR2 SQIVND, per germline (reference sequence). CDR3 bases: TGTGCCAGTAGCGAACAGGGGTACGATCAGCCCCAGCATTTT. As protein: CASSEQGYDQPQHF.

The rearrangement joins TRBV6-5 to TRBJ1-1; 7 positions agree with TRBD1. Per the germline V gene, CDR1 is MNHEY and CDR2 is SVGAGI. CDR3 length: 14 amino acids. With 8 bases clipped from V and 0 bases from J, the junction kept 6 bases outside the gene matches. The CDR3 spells CASGTDYVNTEAFF. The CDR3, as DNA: TGTGCCAGCGGGACAGACTACGTGAACACTGAAGCTTTCTTT.

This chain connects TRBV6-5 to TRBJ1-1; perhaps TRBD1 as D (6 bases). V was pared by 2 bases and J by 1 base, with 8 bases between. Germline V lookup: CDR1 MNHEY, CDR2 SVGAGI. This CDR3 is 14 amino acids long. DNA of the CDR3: TGTGCCAGCAGTTACGGGGGCGGGAACACTGAAGCTTTCTTT. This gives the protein CASSYGGGNTEAFF.

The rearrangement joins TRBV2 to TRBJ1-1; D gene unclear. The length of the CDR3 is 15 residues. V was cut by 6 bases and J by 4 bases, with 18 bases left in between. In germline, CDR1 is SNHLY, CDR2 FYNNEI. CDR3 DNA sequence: TGTGCCAGCAGGATGGAGGCTGCCGGAATCACTGAAGCTTTCTTT. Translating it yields CASRMEAAGITEAFF.

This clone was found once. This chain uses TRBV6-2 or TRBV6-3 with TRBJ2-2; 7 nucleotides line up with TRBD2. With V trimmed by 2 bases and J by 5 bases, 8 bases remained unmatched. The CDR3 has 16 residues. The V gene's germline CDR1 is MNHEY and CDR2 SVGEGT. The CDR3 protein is CASSYNPGEGTGELFF. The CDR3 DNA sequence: TGTGCCAGCAGTTACAATCCGGGGGAGGGTACCGGGGAGCTGTTTTTT.

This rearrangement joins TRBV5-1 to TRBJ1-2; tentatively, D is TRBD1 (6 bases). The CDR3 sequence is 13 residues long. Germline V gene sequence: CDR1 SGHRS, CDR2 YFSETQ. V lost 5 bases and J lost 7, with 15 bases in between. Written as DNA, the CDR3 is TGCGCCAGCAGTCCGACAGCCAGGGGTGGCTACACCTTC. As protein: CASSPTARGGYTF.

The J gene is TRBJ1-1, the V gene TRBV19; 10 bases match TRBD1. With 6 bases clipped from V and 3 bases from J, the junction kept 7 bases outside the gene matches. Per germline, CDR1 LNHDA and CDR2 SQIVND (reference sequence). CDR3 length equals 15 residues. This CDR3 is CASRGQGSPYTEAFF. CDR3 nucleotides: TGTGCCAGTAGGGGACAGGGGAGTCCCTACACTGAAGCTTTCTTT.

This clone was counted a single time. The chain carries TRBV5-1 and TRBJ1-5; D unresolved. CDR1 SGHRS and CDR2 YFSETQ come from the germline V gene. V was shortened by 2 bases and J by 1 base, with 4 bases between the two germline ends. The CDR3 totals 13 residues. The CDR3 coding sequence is TGCGCCAGCAGCTTACAAAGCAATCAGCCCCAGCATTTT. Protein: CASSLQSNQPQHF. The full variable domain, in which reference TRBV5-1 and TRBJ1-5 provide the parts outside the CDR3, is KAGVTQTPRYLIKTRGQQVTLSCSPISGHRSVSWYQQTPGQGLQFLFEYFSETQRNKGNFPGRFSGRQFSNSRSEMNVSTLELGDSALYLCASSLQSNQPQHFGDGTRLSIL.

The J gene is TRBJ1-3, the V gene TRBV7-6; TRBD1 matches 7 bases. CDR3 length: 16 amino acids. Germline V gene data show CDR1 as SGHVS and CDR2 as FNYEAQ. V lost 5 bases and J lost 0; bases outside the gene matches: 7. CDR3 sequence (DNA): TGTGCCAGCAGCCCCCGACAGGGTAACTCTGGAAACACCATATATTTT. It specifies CASSPRQGNSGNTIYF. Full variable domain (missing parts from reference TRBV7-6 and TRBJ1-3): GAGVSQSPRYKVTKRGQDVALRCDPISGHVSLYWYRQALGQGPEFLTYFNYEAQQDKSGLPNDRFSAERPEGSISTLTIQRTEQRDSAMYRCASSPRQGNSGNTIYFGEGSWLTVV.

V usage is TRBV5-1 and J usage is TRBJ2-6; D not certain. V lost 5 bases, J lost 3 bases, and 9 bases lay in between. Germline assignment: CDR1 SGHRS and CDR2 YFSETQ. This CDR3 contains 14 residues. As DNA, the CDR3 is TGCGCCAGCAGTAGTCTAAATGGGGCCAACGTCCTGACTTTC. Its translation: CASSSLNGANVLTF.

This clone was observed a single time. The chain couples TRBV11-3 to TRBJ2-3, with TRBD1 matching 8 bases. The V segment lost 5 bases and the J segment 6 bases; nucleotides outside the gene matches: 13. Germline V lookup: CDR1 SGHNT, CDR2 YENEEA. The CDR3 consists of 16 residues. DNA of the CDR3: TGTGCCAGCAGCGCCTCAGGGGGCTCACTCGTTGATACGCAGTATTTT. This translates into CASSASGGSLVDTQYF. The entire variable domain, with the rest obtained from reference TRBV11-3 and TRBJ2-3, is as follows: EAGVVQSPRYKIIEKKQPVAFWCNPISGHNTLYWYLQNLGQGPELLIRYENEEAVDDSQLPKDRFSAERLKGVDSTLKIQPAELGDSAVYLCASSASGGSLVDTQYFGPGTRLTVL.

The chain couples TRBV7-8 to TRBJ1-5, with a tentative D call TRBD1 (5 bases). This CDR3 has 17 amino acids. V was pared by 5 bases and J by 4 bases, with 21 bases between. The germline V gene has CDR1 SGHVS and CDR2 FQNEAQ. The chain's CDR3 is CASSLRGRQGPNQPQHF. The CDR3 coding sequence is TGTGCCAGCAGCCTTAGAGGGAGGCAGGGCCCGAATCAGCCCCAGCATTTT.

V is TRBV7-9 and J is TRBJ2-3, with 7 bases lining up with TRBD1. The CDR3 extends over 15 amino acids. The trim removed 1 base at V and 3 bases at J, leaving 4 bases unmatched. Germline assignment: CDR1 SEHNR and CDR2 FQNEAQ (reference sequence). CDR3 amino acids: CASSLGGGLTDTQYF. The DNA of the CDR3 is TGTGCCAGCAGCTTAGGAGGGGGCCTAACAGATACGCAGTATTTT.

The CDR3 sequence: CASSLISGQEAYGYTF. In DNA form, the CDR3 reads TGTGCCAGCAGTTTAATTAGCGGACAGGAGGCCTATGGCTACACCTTC. V usage is TRBV27 and J usage is TRBJ1-2, with 7 bases fitting TRBD1. Trimming at V came to 2 bases and at J to 4 bases, leaving 10 bases not matched to a gene. Germline CDR1 is MNHEY and CDR2 is SMNVEV (reference sequence). The CDR3 loop spans 16 amino acids.

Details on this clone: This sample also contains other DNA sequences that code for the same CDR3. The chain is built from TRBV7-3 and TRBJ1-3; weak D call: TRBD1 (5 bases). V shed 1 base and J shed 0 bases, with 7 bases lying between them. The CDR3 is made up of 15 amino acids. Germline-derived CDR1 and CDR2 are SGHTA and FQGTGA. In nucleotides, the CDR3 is TGTGCCAGCAGCTTAAACGGGGGCTCTGGAAACACCATATATTTT. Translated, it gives CASSLNGGSGNTIYF. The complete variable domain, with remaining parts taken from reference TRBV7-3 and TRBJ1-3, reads GAGVSQTPSNKVTEKGKYVELRCDPISGHTALYWYRQSLGQGPEFLIYFQGTGAADDSGLPNDRFFAVRPEGSVSTLKIQRTERGDSAVYLCASSLNGGSGNTIYFGEGSWLTVV.

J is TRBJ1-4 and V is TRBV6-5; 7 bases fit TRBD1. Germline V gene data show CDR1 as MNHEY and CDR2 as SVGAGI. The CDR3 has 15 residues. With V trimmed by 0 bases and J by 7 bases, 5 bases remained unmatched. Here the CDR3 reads CASSYSGTEGEKLFF. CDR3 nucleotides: TGTGCCAGCAGTTACTCCGGGACAGAAGGTGAAAAACTGTTTTTT.

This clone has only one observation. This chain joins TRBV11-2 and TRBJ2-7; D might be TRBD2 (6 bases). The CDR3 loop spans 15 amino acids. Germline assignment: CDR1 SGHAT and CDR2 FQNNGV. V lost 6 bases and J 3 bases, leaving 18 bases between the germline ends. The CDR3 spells CASSSSPGLHYEQYV. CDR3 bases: TGTGCCAGCAGTTCCTCCCCGGGACTCCACTACGAGCAGTACGTC.

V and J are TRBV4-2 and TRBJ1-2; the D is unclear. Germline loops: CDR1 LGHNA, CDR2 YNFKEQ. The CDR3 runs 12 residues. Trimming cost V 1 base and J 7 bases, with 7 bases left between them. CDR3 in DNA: TGTGCCAGCAGCCAAGCCCGGAGTGGCTACACCTTC. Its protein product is CASSQARSGYTF.

The CDR3 protein is CASSREGDFSTDTQYF. The CDR3 nucleotides are TGTGCCAGCAGCCGCGAGGGAGACTTTAGCACAGATACGCAGTATTTT. The chain joins TRBV13 to TRBJ2-3; possible D gene TRBD2, 5 bases. The CDR3 has 16 amino acids. In germline, CDR1 is PRHDT, CDR2 FYEKMQ (reference sequence). V lost 5 bases and J 0 bases, leaving 15 bases between the germline ends.

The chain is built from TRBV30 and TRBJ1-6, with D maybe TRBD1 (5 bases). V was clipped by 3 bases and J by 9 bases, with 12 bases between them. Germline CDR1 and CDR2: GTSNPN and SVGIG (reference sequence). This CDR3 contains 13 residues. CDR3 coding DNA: TGTGCCTGGAGAGGGCAGGGAAGTTCACCCCTCCACTTT. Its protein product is CAWRGQGSSPLHF.

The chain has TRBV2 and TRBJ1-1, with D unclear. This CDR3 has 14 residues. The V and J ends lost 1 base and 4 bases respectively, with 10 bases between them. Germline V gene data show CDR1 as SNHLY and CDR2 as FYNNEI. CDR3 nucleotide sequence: TGTGCCAGCAGTGAAGTTGTGCGGGGCACTGAAGCTTTCTTT. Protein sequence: CASSEVVRGTEAFF.

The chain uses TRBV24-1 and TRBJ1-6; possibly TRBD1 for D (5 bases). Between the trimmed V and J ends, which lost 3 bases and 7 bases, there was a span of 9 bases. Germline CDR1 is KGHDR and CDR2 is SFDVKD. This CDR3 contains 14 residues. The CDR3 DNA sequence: TGTGCCACCAGTGATCGGGGGTTAAATTCACCCCTCCACTTT. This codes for CATSDRGLNSPLHF.

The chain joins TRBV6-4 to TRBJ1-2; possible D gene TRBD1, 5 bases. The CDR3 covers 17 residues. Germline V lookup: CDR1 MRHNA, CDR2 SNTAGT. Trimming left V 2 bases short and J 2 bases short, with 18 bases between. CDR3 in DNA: TGTGCCAGCAGTGACGAAATTGGTCATGGGGCGAACTATGGCTACACCTTC. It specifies CASSDEIGHGANYGYTF.

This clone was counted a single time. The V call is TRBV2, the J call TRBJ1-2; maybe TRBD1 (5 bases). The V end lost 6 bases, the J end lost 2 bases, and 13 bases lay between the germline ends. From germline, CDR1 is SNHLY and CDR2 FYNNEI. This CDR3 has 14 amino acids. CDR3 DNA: TGTGCCAGCAGCGTGGGACTGACGAACTATGGCTACACCTTC. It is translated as CASSVGLTNYGYTF.

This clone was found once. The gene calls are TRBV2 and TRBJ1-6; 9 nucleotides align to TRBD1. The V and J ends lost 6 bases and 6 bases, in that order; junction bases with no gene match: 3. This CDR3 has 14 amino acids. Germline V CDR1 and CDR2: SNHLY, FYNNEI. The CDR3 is CASRQGQGNSPLHF. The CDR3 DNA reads TGTGCCAGCAGACAGGGACAGGGTAATTCACCCCTCCACTTT. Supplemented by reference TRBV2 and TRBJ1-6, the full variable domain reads EPEVTQTPSHQVTQMGQEVILRCVPISNHLYFYWYRQILGQKVEFLVSFYNNEISEKSEIFDDQFSVERPDGSNFTLKIRSTKLEDSAMYFCASRQGQGNSPLHFGNGTRLTVT.